This T cell receptor beta chain derives from a study of neurological immune-mediated disorders. A single record per CDR3 protein comes from TCRdb applying MiXCR to the 5' RACE reads. In the table there are tens of thousands of distinct CDR3 sequences, less than 5.5% of which are singletons. Germline CDR1 reads DFQATT; CDR2 reads SNEGSKA (reference sequence). The CDR3 spans 15 residues. Trimming cost V 2 bases and J 5 bases, with 16 bases left between them. This clonotype was picked up many times. The sequence came from a woman aged 25 to 45 with multiple sclerosis. This chain links TRBV20-1 with TRBJ2-1; D may be TRBD1 (5 bases). Source material: PBMCs. The CDR3 DNA sequence: TGCAGTGCTAGACCCATTTCAGGGCCGCACAATGAGCAGTTCTTC. Amino acids: CSARPISGPHNEQFF.